This passage covers 28 T cell receptor beta chains from one sample sequenced in a study of blood T cell repertoires in COVID-19. Sequencing used immunoSEQ multiplex PCR; TCRdb keeps in-frame clones, though not all of them. The sample includes roughly 150,000 clones, about 85% of them seen just once. Sample: peripheral blood. The receptors originated from a man in his 70s who had recovered from COVID-19.

With respect to this clone: The sample carries other DNA sequences with the same CDR3. The CDR3: CASSELAGAYNEQFF. The CDR3 nucleotides are TGTGCCAGCTCAGAACTAGCGGGGGCCTACAATGAGCAGTTCTTC. The chain carries TRBV18 and TRBJ2-1; 11 bases are a match to TRBD2. This CDR3 has 15 residues. Germline V lookup: CDR1 KGHSH, CDR2 LQKENI. V lost 5 bases and J lost 2; bases outside the gene matches: 2.

The gene calls are TRBV5-1 and TRBJ2-2, with 8 nucleotides matching TRBD1. The CDR3 contains 16 residues. CDR1 and CDR2 from the germline V gene are SGHRS and YFSETQ. V shed 1 base, J shed 4 bases, and the junction held 6 bases outside the gene matches. The CDR3, as DNA: TGCGCCAGCAGCTTGCCAGGGGGCGGTGGCACCGGGGAGCTGTTTTTT. This codes for CASSLPGGGGTGELFF.

The V gene is TRBV11-3, the J gene TRBJ2-7; 8 bases are shared with TRBD1. This CDR3 has 15 residues. CDR1 is SGHNT and CDR2 is YENEEA in the germline V gene. V was clipped by 4 bases and J by 1 base; unmatched bases: 6. CDR3: CASSSGTGPSYEQYF. CDR3 coding DNA: TGTGCCAGCAGCTCCGGGACAGGACCGTCCTACGAGCAGTACTTC. Supplemented by reference TRBV11-3 and TRBJ2-7, the full variable domain reads EAGVVQSPRYKIIEKKQPVAFWCNPISGHNTLYWYLQNLGQGPELLIRYENEEAVDDSQLPKDRFSAERLKGVDSTLKIQPAELGDSAVYLCASSSGTGPSYEQYFGPGTRLTVT.

The CDR3 sequence: CASSYTGTSGTWAYF. CDR3 nucleotides: TGCGCCAGCAGCTACACCGGGACTAGCGGGACCTGGGCGTACTTC. This chain links TRBV5-1 with TRBJ2-7; TRBD2 agrees at 13 bases. Germline CDR1 is SGHRS and CDR2 is YFSETQ. This CDR3 comprises 15 residues. The J segment lost 12 bases and the V segment lost 3 bases, leaving 12 bases of the junction unmatched.

The chain couples TRBV11-2 to TRBJ1-3; D not certain. Looked up from germline, CDR1 is SGHAT and CDR2 is FQNNGV. Trimming shortened V by 1 base and J by 0 bases, and 13 bases separated the two germline ends. There are 17 residues in the CDR3. The CDR3 is CASSLAAGATSGNTIYF. Written as DNA, the CDR3 is TGTGCCAGCAGCTTAGCGGCAGGCGCAACCTCTGGAAACACCATATATTTT.

This clone was recorded only once. The V call is TRBV7-9, the J call TRBJ2-7, with 7 bases fitting TRBD2. Germline V gene data show CDR1 as SEHNR and CDR2 as FQNEAQ (reference sequence). V was pared by 7 bases and J by 4 bases, with 10 bases of the junction left unmatched. This CDR3 has 14 residues. CDR3 nucleotides: TGTGCCAGCACCACCGCGGGAGTTGGATACGAGCAGTACTTC. Its translation is CASTTAGVGYEQYF. The full variable domain, in which reference TRBV7-9 and TRBJ2-7 provide the parts outside the CDR3, is DTGVSQNPRHKITKRGQNVTFRCDPISEHNRLYWYRQTLGQGPEFLTYFQNEAQLEKSRLLSDRFSAERPKGSFSTLEIQRTEQGDSAMYLCASTTAGVGYEQYFGPGTRLTVT.

CDR3 sequence: CASSSQTGTDTQYF. The DNA for the CDR3 is TGTGCCAGCAGCTCCCAGACAGGAACAGATACGCAGTATTTT. The chain uses TRBV5-4 and TRBJ2-3, with D possibly TRBD1 on 6 matching bases. Germline V lookup: CDR1 SGHNT, CDR2 YYREEE (reference sequence). This CDR3 comprises 14 residues. V lost 3 bases to trimming and J lost 3 bases, with 11 bases between them.

This rearrangement joins TRBV7-8 to TRBJ1-1; D gene uncertain. V was clipped by 1 base and J by 4 bases, with 13 bases between them. Germline CDR1 and CDR2: SGHVS and FQNEAQ. This CDR3 spans 15 amino acids. CDR3 sequence (DNA): TGTGCCAGCAGCTTAGAGGGTCAGGCGGGCACTGAAGCTTTCTTT. It encodes CASSLEGQAGTEAFF.

The genes are TRBV21-1 and TRBJ2-7; the table names TRBD1, a call not compared with the DNA. TRBV21-1 is termed a pseudogene. This CDR3 is 15 amino acids long. DNA of the CDR3: TGTGCCAGCAGCACCTCCGGGACAGGGTATTACGAGCAGTACTTC. It translates to CASSTSGTGYYEQYF.

V gene TRBV18 combines with J gene TRBJ2-5, with TRBD1 matching 9 bases. The CDR3 spans 15 residues. The trim removed 4 bases at V and 4 bases at J, leaving 7 bases unmatched. In germline, CDR1 is KGHSH, CDR2 LQKENI. CDR3 sequence: CASSLSTGGGETQYF. In nucleotides, the CDR3 is TGTGCCAGCTCACTTTCCACAGGGGGCGGAGAGACCCAGTACTTC. The full variable domain, completed using reference TRBV18 and TRBJ2-5, is NAGVMQNPRHLVRRRGQEARLRCSPMKGHSHVYWYRQLPEEGLKFMVYLQKENIIDESGMPKERFSAEFPKEGPSILRIQQVVRGDSAAYFCASSLSTGGGETQYFGPGTRLLVL.

The J gene is TRBJ2-7, the V gene TRBV28; the match to TRBD2 covers 14 bases. J gave up 7 bases and V 8 bases, and 7 bases lay outside the gene matches. From germline, CDR1 is MDHEN and CDR2 SYDVKM. CDR3 size: 14 residues. In nucleotides, the CDR3 is TGTGCCAGCTCGGGACTAGCGGGAGCTCAAGAGCAGTACTTC. Protein sequence: CASSGLAGAQEQYF.

The chain has TRBV19 and TRBJ2-5, with TRBD2 as a possible D gene (5 bases). Germline V gene sequence: CDR1 LNHDA, CDR2 SQIVND (reference sequence). V lost 4 bases and J lost 5, with 8 bases in between. The CDR3 is 12 residues long. Here the CDR3 reads CASSREMETQYF. The CDR3 nucleotides read TGTGCCAGTAGTAGGGAGATGGAGACCCAGTACTTC.

The rearrangement uses TRBV10-1 and TRBJ2-1; 8 nucleotides align to TRBD1. CDR3 length equals 13 residues. Trimming took 0 bases from V and 12 from J; bases not matched to a gene: 4. Germline loops: CDR1 WNHNN, CDR2 SYGVQD (reference sequence). DNA of the CDR3: TGCGCCAGCAGTGAGTCGAACGGACAGGGGCAGTTCTTC. Protein sequence: CASSESNGQGQFF.

V is TRBV5-1 and J is TRBJ2-3; 8 bases are a match to TRBD2. Germline V gene lookup returns CDR1 SGHRS and CDR2 YFSETQ. The CDR3 loop spans 14 amino acids. The junction had 8 bases not matched to a gene; V was cut back by 6 bases and J by 5 bases. Here the CDR3 reads CASNEVAGGDTQYF. CDR3 nucleotides: TGCGCCAGCAACGAGGTGGCGGGAGGAGATACGCAGTATTTT.

In this sample, this clone turned up once. The chain uses TRBV6-5 and TRBJ2-5, with TRBD1 identical over 12 bases. Germline CDR1 reads MNHEY; CDR2 reads SVGAGI. After removal of 5 bases from V and 5 bases from J, the junction contained 6 bases not matched to a gene. The CDR3 spans 15 residues. The CDR3 protein is CASSTRDRGRETQYF. The CDR3 region has the DNA TGTGCCAGCAGTACCCGGGACAGGGGGCGGGAGACCCAGTACTTC.

This chain connects TRBV28 to TRBJ2-5; 15 nucleotides align to TRBD2. Trimming cost V 3 bases and J 4 bases; bases outside gene matches: 9. This CDR3 contains 18 residues. Germline V gene data show CDR1 as MDHEN and CDR2 as SYDVKM. The DNA for the CDR3 is TGTGCCAGCAGTTTCGGGACTAGCGGGAGGAGGAGGAGAGAGACCCAGTACTTC. This encodes CASSFGTSGRRRRETQYF. Using reference TRBV28 and TRBJ2-5 for the parts outside the CDR3, the full variable domain is DVKVTQSSRYLVKRTGEKVFLECVQDMDHENMFWYRQDPGLGLRLIYFSYDVKMKEKGDIPEGYSVSREKKERFSLILESASTNQTSMYLCASSFGTSGRRRRETQYFGPGTRLLVL.

The sample holds one count of this clone. The chain carries TRBV19 and TRBJ2-7, with D possibly TRBD2 on 5 matching bases. There are 14 residues in the CDR3. From germline, CDR1 is LNHDA and CDR2 SQIVND (reference sequence). Deletions cut 6 bases from V and 6 bases from J, with 18 bases between. CDR3 DNA: TGTGCCAGTAGAAAATCCACCGAGGGCTCCGAGCAGTACTTC. This codes for CASRKSTEGSEQYF.

J is TRBJ2-1 and V is TRBV18; 7 bases line up with TRBD1. The length of the CDR3 is 15 residues. Germline V CDR1 and CDR2: KGHSH, LQKENI. Losses at the gene ends were 8 bases for V and 5 bases for J; bases not matched to a gene: 12. CDR3: CASAVRGNIDNEQFF. CDR3 nucleotide sequence: TGTGCCAGCGCAGTCAGGGGGAACATAGACAATGAGCAGTTCTTC.

V usage is TRBV5-4 and J usage is TRBJ2-5, with TRBD2 identical over 14 bases. V shed 3 bases and J 5 bases; nucleotides not matched to a gene: 6. Germline-derived CDR1 and CDR2 are SGHNT and YYREEE (reference sequence). The CDR3 totals 16 residues. The CDR3 DNA is TGTGCCAGCAGCTACGGACTAGCGGGAGGACGGGAGACCCAGTACTTC. This gives the protein CASSYGLAGGRETQYF.

This chain uses TRBV5-1 with TRBJ1-1; tentatively, D is TRBD1 (5 bases). The V gene's germline CDR1 is SGHRS and CDR2 YFSETQ. The CDR3 contains 13 residues. Trimming took 4 bases from V and 5 from J, leaving 12 bases between them. This chain's CDR3 is CASSKDGGTEAFF. In nucleotides, the CDR3 is TGCGCCAGCAGCAAAGACGGGGGTACTGAAGCTTTCTTT.

The J gene is TRBJ2-7, the V gene TRBV5-4; 10 bases align to TRBD2. With V trimmed by 0 bases and J by 5 bases, 5 bases remained unmatched. Germline V CDR1 and CDR2: SGHNT, YYREEE (reference sequence). This CDR3 region has 15 residues. CDR3 nucleotides: TGTGCCAGCAGCTTGGGTGGACTAGCGGATAACGAGCAGTACTTC. This gives the protein CASSLGGLADNEQYF.

This clone has only a few counts. The chain employs TRBV10-3 and TRBJ2-7; D call uncertain. From germline, CDR1 is ENHRY and CDR2 SYGVKD. The V and J ends lost 7 bases and 1 base respectively, with 14 bases between them. This CDR3 is 14 amino acids long. CDR3 nucleotides: TGTGCCATCACTCCCAGCGATAATTCCTACGAGCAGTACTTC. Translation: CAITPSDNSYEQYF.

The chain links TRBV4-3 to TRBJ2-5; D is possibly TRBD2 (5 bases). The germline CDR1 and CDR2 sequences are LGHNA and YSLEER. Trimming removed 3 bases at V and 4 bases at J, with 12 bases between. The CDR3 extends over 14 amino acids. In DNA, the CDR3 is TGCGCCAGCAGCCATTCGGGCGCGGGAGAGACCCAGTACTTC. Protein: CASSHSGAGETQYF.

The V call is TRBV20-1, the J call TRBJ2-1; 12 nucleotides agree with TRBD1. The CDR3 loop spans 15 amino acids. The V segment lost 3 bases and the J segment 7 bases; nucleotides outside the gene matches: 7. In germline, CDR1 is DFQATT, CDR2 SNEGSKA (reference sequence). In DNA, the CDR3 is TGCAGTGCTAGTTTCCGGGACAGGGGGCGGAATGAGCAGTTCTTC. It is translated as CSASFRDRGRNEQFF.

This chain connects TRBV7-9 to TRBJ2-3; 10 bases are shared with TRBD2. Per germline, CDR1 SEHNR and CDR2 FQNEAQ (reference sequence). CDR3 length: 17 residues. With V trimmed by 5 bases and J by 2 bases, 10 bases remained unmatched. CDR3 sequence: CASSPGASGSNTDTQYF. The CDR3 DNA sequence: TGTGCCAGCAGCCCAGGGGCTAGCGGGAGCAACACAGATACGCAGTATTTT.

In DNA form, the CDR3 reads TGTGCCAGTAGGTGGCGGACCGGGGAGCTGTTTTTT. Translation: CASRWRTGELFF. The V call is TRBV19, the J call TRBJ2-2; no firm D call. CDR1 and CDR2 (germline): LNHDA, SQIVND (reference sequence). This CDR3 has 12 residues. Trimming shortened V by 6 bases and J by 5 bases, and 7 bases separated the two germline ends.

The gene calls are TRBV6-4 and TRBJ2-1; the match to TRBD2 covers 9 bases. This CDR3 is 15 amino acids long. Germline V lookup: CDR1 MRHNA, CDR2 SNTAGT. The J segment lost 5 bases and the V segment lost 4 bases, leaving 6 bases of the junction unmatched. The CDR3 nucleotides are TGTGCCAGCAGTGGGGAGACTAGCGGTAACAATGAGCAGTTCTTC. Residues: CASSGETSGNNEQFF.

The rearrangement joins TRBV6-5 to TRBJ2-7; TRBD1 aligns across 7 bases. The germline CDR1 and CDR2 sequences are MNHEY and SVGAGI. V trimming: 10 bases; J trimming: 6 bases; junction bases outside the gene matches: 6. The CDR3 is made up of 11 amino acids. The CDR3, as DNA: TGTGCCACCCGACAGGGTTTCGAGCAGTACTTC. Its translation: CATRQGFEQYF.